This TCR beta chain stems from a study of OX40 agonist ivuxolimab in advanced cancers. On the study more broadly: Dose-escalation patients were diagnosed with hepatocellular carcinoma, melanoma, renal cell cancer or head and neck cancer.

The CDR3 covers 11 residues. Trimming took off 1 base at V and 9 bases at J, with 7 bases between the two ends. Germline assignment: CDR1 SGHAT and CDR2 FQNNGV. TCRdb's table, derived via immunoSEQ multiplex PCR, lists solely in-frame clones and lacks some. The sample lists tens of thousands of clones, about 94% occurring once. To note about this clone: Its antigen is unidentified.

Any history of autoimmune disease or systemic immunosuppression disqualified patients. Study-level results: On average, CD8+ T cells showed a greater number of expanded clones than CD4+. The CD4+ and CD8+ T cells in the blood had expanded clonally by week 6 at 0.1 to 3.0 mg/kg.

This clonotype originated in an adult with an advanced solid tumor such as melanoma, head and neck, liver or kidney cancer. The gene calls are TRBV11-2 and TRBJ2-7, with D unresolved. This specimen was CD4+ or CD8+ T cells sorted from blood, taken in a trial of the OX40 agonist ivuxolimab. The CDR3 bases are TGTGCCAGCAGCTTAGGATTGGTGCAGTACTTC. It is translated as CASSLGLVQYF.